The 25 T cell receptor beta chains reported below all come from one sample, sequenced in a study of shared clonotypes between healthy human individuals. The table came from immunoSEQ multiplex PCR; TCRdb's copy has only in-frame clones and leaves some out. Among fewer than 850,000 clones, 90% were seen once, and the ten largest hold about a third. The sample consisted of memory CD8+ T cells from PBMCs. Subset of the sample: CD45RO+ cells pooled with CCR7-negative TemRA cells. All receptors derive from a man in his late teens or twenties in good health. Some clones in this sample may be carry-over from other donors' samples.

The genes are TRBV9 and TRBJ2-2; TRBD2 aligns across 15 bases. Germline V lookup: CDR1 SGDLS, CDR2 YYNGEE. Trimming cost V 0 bases and J 6 bases; bases outside gene matches: 0. The CDR3 length is 16 residues. The CDR3 reads CASSVGTSGRAGELFF. CDR3 DNA sequence: TGTGCCAGCAGCGTAGGGACTAGCGGGAGGGCCGGGGAGCTGTTTTTT. Supplemented by reference TRBV9 and TRBJ2-2, the full variable domain reads DSGVTQTPKHLITATGQRVTLRCSPRSGDLSVYWYQQSLDQGLQFLIQYYNGEERAKGNILERFSAQQFPDLHSELNLSSLELGDSALYFCASSVGTSGRAGELFFGEGSRLTVL.

The rearrangement joins TRBV19 to TRBJ2-7, with D possibly being TRBD1 (6 bases). Between the trimmed V and J ends, which lost 4 bases and 0 bases, there was a span of 13 bases. CDR3 length: 15 residues. Germline lookup yields CDR1 LNHDA and CDR2 SQIVND (reference sequence). CDR3 sequence reads: CASSTTAGVSYEQYF. The CDR3 DNA reads as TGTGCCAGTAGTACAACTGCAGGGGTCTCCTACGAGCAGTACTTC.

In regard to this clone: The same CDR3 arises from other DNA sequences in this sample as well. This chain links TRBV7-9 with TRBJ1-1; D not resolved. The CDR3 is 13 amino acids. Germline V gives CDR1 SEHNR, CDR2 FQNEAQ (reference sequence). V dropped 2 bases and J dropped 2 bases, with 6 bases sitting between them. The CDR3 protein is CASSLPLNTEAFF. The CDR3 nucleotides are TGTGCCAGCAGCTTACCACTTAACACTGAAGCTTTCTTT.

This chain uses TRBV6-1 with TRBJ2-1; D may be TRBD1 (5 bases). The CDR3 is made up of 14 amino acids. Trimming took off 1 base at V and 9 bases at J, with 13 bases between the two ends. CDR1 is MNHNS, CDR2 SASEGT, per germline. This CDR3 is CASSEGVRVFEQFF. CDR3 sequence (DNA): TGTGCCAGCAGTGAAGGCGTCAGGGTATTTGAGCAGTTCTTC.

The table lists this clone with a few counts. CDR3 bases: TGTGCCAGCAGCCCGACGGGGGGGATAGTGAACACTGAAGCTTTCTTT. It yields the protein CASSPTGGIVNTEAFF. V usage is TRBV7-9 and J usage is TRBJ1-1; D is possibly TRBD1 (5 bases). The V gene lost 5 bases and the J gene lost 0 bases, with 16 bases spanning the gap. The CDR3 totals 16 residues. CDR1 is SEHNR, CDR2 FQNEAQ, per germline (reference sequence).

The sample holds many counts of this clone. The chain couples TRBV27 to TRBJ2-1; 10 bases line up with TRBD1. Germline V gene data show CDR1 as MNHEY and CDR2 as SMNVEV (reference sequence). CDR3 length: 19 amino acids. V dropped 6 bases and J dropped 0; count of bases not matched to a gene: 14. The DNA of the CDR3 is TGTGCCAGCAGATGGACCGGGACAGGGGCAGGGGGCTCCTACAATGAGCAGTTCTTC. This encodes CASRWTGTGAGGSYNEQFF.

The chain uses TRBV5-6 and TRBJ1-3; D is perhaps TRBD1 (5 bases). V dropped 1 base and J dropped 2 bases, with 7 bases sitting between them. The V gene's germline CDR1 is SGHDT and CDR2 YYEEEE. The CDR3 is 14 residues long. The CDR3 spells CASSLIQAGNTIYF. CDR3 nucleotides: TGTGCCAGCAGCTTGATACAGGCTGGAAACACCATATATTTT.

The chain has TRBV6-6 and TRBJ2-7; D is perhaps TRBD1 or TRBD2 (5 bases each). CDR1 MNHNY and CDR2 SVGAGI come from the germline V gene (reference sequence). Trimming removed 11 bases at V and 2 bases at J, with 16 bases between. The CDR3 totals 13 residues. The CDR3 is CASGAGQTYEQYF. The CDR3, as DNA: TGTGCCTCCGGGGCAGGTCAAACCTACGAGCAGTACTTC.

The chain employs TRBV7-3 and TRBJ2-1, with 9 nucleotides matching TRBD2. Germline V lookup: CDR1 SGHTA, CDR2 FQGTGA. V lost 5 bases, J lost 3 bases, and 8 bases stayed unmatched. This CDR3 region has 16 residues. For the CDR3, the DNA is TGTGCCAGCAGCCCCCGAGGGACTAGCAGCTACAATGAGCAGTTCTTC. This gives the protein CASSPRGTSSYNEQFF.

The chain couples TRBV7-9 to TRBJ2-3; D might be TRBD2 (6 bases). Trimming took off 2 bases at V and 0 bases at J, with 12 bases between the two ends. This CDR3 has 16 amino acids. CDR1 SEHNR and CDR2 FQNEAQ come from the germline V gene (reference sequence). Here the CDR3 reads CASSLNAGPSTDTQYF. The CDR3 DNA follows: TGTGCCAGCAGCTTAAACGCGGGGCCAAGCACAGATACGCAGTATTTT.

This rearrangement joins TRBV28 to TRBJ2-1; D remains unclear. CDR1 is MDHEN and CDR2 is SYDVKM in the germline V gene. CDR3 length equals 12 residues. The V end lost 6 bases, the J end lost 4 bases, and 7 bases lay between the germline ends. CDR3 residues: CASRPLYNEQFF. The CDR3 DNA is TGTGCCAGCAGACCCCTATACAATGAGCAGTTCTTC.

Points on this clone: Other DNA variants within this sample encode the same CDR3. The chain carries TRBV4-1 and TRBJ2-5; D remains unclear. This CDR3 has 13 residues. The germline V and J ends were trimmed by 0 bases and 3 bases, with 5 bases remaining between them. CDR1 MGHRA and CDR2 YSYEKL come from the germline V gene. CDR3 DNA sequence: TGCGCCAGCAGCCAAGACGCCGAAGAGACCCAGTACTTC. Its protein product is CASSQDAEETQYF.

J is TRBJ1-1 and V is TRBV19; a weak D match, TRBD1 (6 bases). Germline CDR1 LNHDA, CDR2 SQIVND (reference sequence). The V and J ends lost 5 bases and 3 bases respectively, with 10 bases between them. This CDR3 spans 13 amino acids. CDR3 amino acids: CASSWGGYTEAFF. DNA for the CDR3: TGTGCCAGTAGTTGGGGGGGCTACACTGAAGCTTTCTTT.

Remarks on this clone: A junction end diverges from the germline sequence, so it may reflect a read error. The chain is built from TRBV27 and TRBJ2-2; D is possibly TRBD1 (6 bases). CDR3 length: 16 residues. Germline V CDR1 and CDR2: MNHEY, SMNVEV (reference sequence). CDR3 residues: CASSSGAGANTGELFF. CDR3 nucleotides: TGTGCCAGCTCGAGTGGGGCAGGGGCGAATACCGGGGAGCTGTTTTTT.

The V gene is TRBV15, the J gene TRBJ2-1; 9 bases fit TRBD2. The CDR3 runs to 14 residues. The V and J ends lost 3 bases and 8 bases, in that order; junction bases with no gene match: 5. The V gene's germline CDR1 is LNHNV and CDR2 YYDKDF (reference sequence). CDR3 sequence: CATSRAGTSHEQFF. The CDR3, as DNA: TGTGCCACCAGCAGGGCCGGGACTAGCCATGAGCAGTTCTTC.

This sequence joins TRBV10-2 and TRBJ2-7, with D tentatively TRBD1 or TRBD2 (5 bases each). V lost 0 bases to trimming and J lost 4 bases, with 10 bases between them. Germline values: CDR1 WSHSY, CDR2 SAAADI. The CDR3 totals 14 residues. The CDR3: CASSESRGGYEQYF. DNA of the CDR3: TGCGCCAGCAGTGAGTCTCGGGGCGGGTACGAGCAGTACTTC.

This sequence joins TRBV7-6 and TRBJ1-4; possibly TRBD1 for D (5 bases). The CDR3 consists of 15 residues. The V end was cut by 3 bases, the J end by 8 bases, with 16 bases between. The germline V gene has CDR1 SGHVS and CDR2 FNYEAQ. The DNA of the CDR3 is TGTGCCAGCAGCTTGCGGGGAGGGGTCGGCGAAAAACTGTTTTTT. Amino acid sequence: CASSLRGGVGEKLFF.

Comments on this clone: This may come from a read error, since a much larger clone is one base off. The rearrangement joins TRBV27 to TRBJ2-7; 8 bases are a match to TRBD2. The junction had 5 bases not matched to a gene; V was cut back by 3 bases and J by 4 bases. The CDR3 contains 14 residues. Germline values: CDR1 MNHEY, CDR2 SMNVEV (reference sequence). CDR3 amino acids: CASSFRREVYEQYF. The CDR3 DNA reads as TGTGCCAGCAGTTTTCGGCGGGAGGTGTACGAGCAGTACTTC.

The rearrangement links TRBV6-5 to TRBJ2-5; D uncertain. The DNA matches TRBJ2-7 better at its end, which makes the J call doubtful. In germline, CDR1 is MNHEY, CDR2 SVGAGI. This CDR3 is 13 amino acids long. CDR3: CASSYTSGPEQYF. The CDR3 coding sequence is TGTGCCAGCAGTTACACCTCTGGGCCCGAGCAGTACTTC.

This chain links TRBV4-1 with TRBJ2-7; TRBD1 is a possible D gene (5 bases). The V end lost 2 bases, the J end lost 6 bases, and 11 bases lay between the germline ends. CDR1 MGHRA and CDR2 YSYEKL come from the germline V gene. The CDR3 has 13 residues. The CDR3 reads CASSQPGWGEQYF. CDR3 DNA: TGCGCCAGCAGCCAACCAGGGTGGGGCGAGCAGTACTTC.

The J gene is TRBJ1-3, the V gene TRBV10-3; a weak D match, TRBD1 (5 bases). This CDR3 is built from 19 residues. V lost 5 bases and J 0 bases, leaving 23 bases between the germline ends. Germline V lookup: CDR1 ENHRY, CDR2 SYGVKD. The DNA of the CDR3 is TGTGCCATCAGTTTTCCGACAGACGCTACCAAACTCTCTGGAAACACCATATATTTT. This codes for CAISFPTDATKLSGNTIYF.

The chain uses TRBV12-2 and TRBJ2-7; TRBD2, as called in the table, went unchecked against the DNA. TRBV12-2 corresponds to a pseudogene. There are 18 residues in the CDR3. CDR3 bases: TGTGCAAGTCGCTTAGGGGGGCTAGCGGGAGGGAACTCCTACGAGCAGTACTTC. The encoded protein is CASRLGGLAGGNSYEQYF.

The chain couples TRBV13 to TRBJ2-3; D call uncertain. Germline V gene lookup returns CDR1 PRHDT and CDR2 FYEKMQ (reference sequence). The V and J ends lost 5 bases and 1 base respectively, with 4 bases between them. CDR3 size: 12 residues. CDR3 sequence: CASSQRTDTQYF. The CDR3 coding sequence is TGTGCCAGCAGCCAACGCACAGATACGCAGTATTTT.

V gene TRBV28 combines with J gene TRBJ2-7; D gene ambiguous. V gave up 5 bases and J gave up 7 bases, with 15 bases separating them. Per the germline V gene, CDR1 is MDHEN and CDR2 is SYDVKM. This CDR3 has 13 residues. In nucleotides, the CDR3 is TGTGCCAGCAGTGGAAGACGCCCCTGGGAGCAGTACTTC. It encodes CASSGRRPWEQYF.

The gene calls are TRBV7-2 and TRBJ2-7, with D possibly matching TRBD1 (7 bases). CDR1 is SGHTA, CDR2 FQGNSA, per germline. The V end was cut by 6 bases, the J end by 2 bases, with 17 bases between. CDR3 length: 15 residues. The CDR3 reads CASRGRRDRAYEQYF. The CDR3 nucleotides read TGTGCCAGCAGGGGGAGGCGGGACAGAGCCTACGAGCAGTACTTC. The full variable domain, with the rest looked up from reference TRBV7-2 and TRBJ2-7, is GAGVSQSPSNKVTEKGKDVELRCDPISGHTALYWYRQSLGQGLEFLIYFQGNSAPDKSGLPSDRFSAERTGGSVSTLTIQRTQQEDSAVYLCASRGRRDRAYEQYFGPGTRLTVT.